This T cell receptor (beta chain) was captured in a study of blood T cell repertoires in COVID-19. Sequenced by immunoSEQ multiplex PCR; TCRdb stores in-frame clones only, minus some. The sample has about 330,000 clones, around 87% seen once. Sample: PBMCs or T cells enriched from blood (not recorded which). This TCR derives from a young woman who had recovered from COVID-19.

DNA for the CDR3: TGTGCCAGCAGCTTAGGAGGCGGGGGGGCAACAGATACGCAGTATTTT. This translates into CASSLGGGGATDTQYF. J is TRBJ2-3 and V is TRBV7-2; 9 nucleotides align to TRBD2. The CDR3 contains 16 residues. Germline assignment: CDR1 SGHTA and CDR2 FQGNSA. Germline trimming cut 1 base from V and 3 bases from J; bases unmatched to any gene: 5.